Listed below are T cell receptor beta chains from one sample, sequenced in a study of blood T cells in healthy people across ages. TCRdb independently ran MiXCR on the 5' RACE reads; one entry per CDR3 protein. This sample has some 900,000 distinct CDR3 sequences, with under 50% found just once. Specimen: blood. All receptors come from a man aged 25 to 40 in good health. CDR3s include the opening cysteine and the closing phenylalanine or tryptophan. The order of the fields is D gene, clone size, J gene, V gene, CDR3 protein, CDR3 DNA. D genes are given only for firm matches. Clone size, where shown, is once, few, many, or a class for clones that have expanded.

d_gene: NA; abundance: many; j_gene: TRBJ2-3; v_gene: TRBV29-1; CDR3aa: CSVSRDTRTDTQYF; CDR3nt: TGCAGCGTCAGTCGCGACACGCGCACAGATACGCAGTATTTT
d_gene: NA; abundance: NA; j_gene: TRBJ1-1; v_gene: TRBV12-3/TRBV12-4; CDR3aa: CASSSVAANTEAFF; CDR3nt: TGTGCCAGCAGTTCTGTGGCTGCGAACACTGAAGCTTTCTTT
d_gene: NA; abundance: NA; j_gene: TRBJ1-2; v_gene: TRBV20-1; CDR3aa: CSAQTDSYGYTF; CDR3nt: TGCAGTGCTCAGACTGACAGCTATGGCTACACCTTC
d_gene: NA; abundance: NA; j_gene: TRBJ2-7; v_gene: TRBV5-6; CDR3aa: CASSFLSEQYF; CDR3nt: TGTGCCAGCAGCTTTTTATCCGAGCAGTACTTC
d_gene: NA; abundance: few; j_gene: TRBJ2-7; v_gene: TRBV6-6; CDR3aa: CASSPPGESKYF; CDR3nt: TGTGCCAGCAGTCCCCCGGGGGAATCAAAGTACTTC
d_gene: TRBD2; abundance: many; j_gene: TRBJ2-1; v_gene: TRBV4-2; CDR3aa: CASSQSGGNEQFF; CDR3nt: TGTGCCAGCAGCCAATCGGGGGGAAATGAGCAGTTCTTC
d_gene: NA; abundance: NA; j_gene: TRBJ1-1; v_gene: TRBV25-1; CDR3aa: CASSNPYNTEAFF; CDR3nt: TGTGCCAGCAGTAATCCCTACAACACTGAAGCTTTCTTT
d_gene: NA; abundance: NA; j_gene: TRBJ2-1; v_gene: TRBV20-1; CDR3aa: CSASERGSFGREQFF; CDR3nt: TGCAGTGCTAGTGAGCGAGGATCCTTCGGTCGGGAGCAGTTCTTC
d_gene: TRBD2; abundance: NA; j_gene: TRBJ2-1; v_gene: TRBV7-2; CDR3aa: CASSFTSGGGEQFF; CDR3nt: TGTGCCAGCAGCTTTACTAGCGGGGGGGGTGAGCAGTTCTTC
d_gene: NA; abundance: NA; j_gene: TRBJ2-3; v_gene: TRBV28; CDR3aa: CASSLEGHNTDTQYF; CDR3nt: TGTGCCAGCAGTTTAGAGGGGCACAACACGGATACGCAGTATTTT
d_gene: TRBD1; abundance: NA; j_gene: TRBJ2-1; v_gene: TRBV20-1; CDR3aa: CSARVGQHPYEQFF; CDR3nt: TGCAGTGCTAGAGTGGGACAGCATCCTTATGAGCAGTTCTTC
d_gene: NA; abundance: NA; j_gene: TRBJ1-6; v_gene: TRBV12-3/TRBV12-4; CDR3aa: CASTPQGSGNFSPLHF; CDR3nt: TGTGCCAGCACACCCCAGGGGAGCGGAAACTTTTCACCCCTCCACTTT
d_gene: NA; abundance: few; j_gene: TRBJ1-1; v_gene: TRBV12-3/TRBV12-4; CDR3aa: CASSSTSNTEAFF; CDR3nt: TGTGCCAGCAGTTCAACCTCGAACACTGAAGCTTTCTTT
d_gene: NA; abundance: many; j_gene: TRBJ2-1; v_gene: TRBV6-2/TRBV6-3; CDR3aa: CASRQLGGEQFF; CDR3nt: TGTGCCAGCAGGCAACTAGGTGGTGAGCAGTTCTTC
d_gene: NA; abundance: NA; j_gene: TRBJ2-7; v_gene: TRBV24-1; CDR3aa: CATSDLRFPYEQYF; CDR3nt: TGTGCCACCAGTGATTTGAGGTTCCCCTACGAGCAGTACTTC
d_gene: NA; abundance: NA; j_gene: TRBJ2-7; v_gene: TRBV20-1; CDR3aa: CSAVPFVSEQYF; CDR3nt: TGCAGTGCTGTCCCGTTTGTCTCCGAGCAGTACTTC
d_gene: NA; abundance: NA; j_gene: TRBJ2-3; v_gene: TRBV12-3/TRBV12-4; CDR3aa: CASSGTVTDTQYF; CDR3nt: TGTGCCAGCAGTGGGACGGTCACAGATACGCAGTATTTT
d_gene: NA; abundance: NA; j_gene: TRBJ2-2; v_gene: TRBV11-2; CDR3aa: CASSLNRGDTGELFF; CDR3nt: TGTGCCAGCAGCTTAAACAGAGGCGACACCGGGGAGCTGTTTTTT
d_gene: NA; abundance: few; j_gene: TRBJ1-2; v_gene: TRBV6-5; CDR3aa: CASSYSRGNYGYTF; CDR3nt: TGTGCCAGCAGTTACTCCCGGGGGAACTATGGCTACACCTTC
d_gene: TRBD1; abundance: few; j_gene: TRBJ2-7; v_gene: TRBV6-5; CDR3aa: CASSAGQGNHEQYF; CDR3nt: TGTGCCAGCAGTGCGGGACAGGGTAACCACGAGCAGTACTTC
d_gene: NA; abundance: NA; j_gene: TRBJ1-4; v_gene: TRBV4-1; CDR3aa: CASSREPMVRAEEKLFF; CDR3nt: TGCGCCAGCAGCCGAGAACCAATGGTTAGGGCGGAGGAAAAACTGTTTTTT
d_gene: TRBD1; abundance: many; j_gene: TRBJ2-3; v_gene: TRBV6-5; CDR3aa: CASTRGQGVTDTQYF; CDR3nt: TGTGCCAGCACTAGGGGACAGGGGGTAACAGATACGCAGTATTTT
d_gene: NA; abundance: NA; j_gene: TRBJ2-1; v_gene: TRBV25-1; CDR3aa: CASSESHWTPNEQFF; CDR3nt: TGTGCCAGCAGTGAATCCCATTGGACCCCCAATGAGCAGTTCTTC
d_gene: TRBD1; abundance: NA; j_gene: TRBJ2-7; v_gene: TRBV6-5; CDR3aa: CASSQDRGFLEQYF; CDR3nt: TGTGCCAGCAGCCAGGACAGGGGGTTTCTCGAGCAGTACTTC
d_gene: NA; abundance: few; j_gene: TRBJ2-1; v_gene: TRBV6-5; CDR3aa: CASSYGGIPGSNEQFF; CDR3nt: TGTGCCAGCAGTTATGGTGGGATACCAGGGAGCAATGAGCAGTTCTTC
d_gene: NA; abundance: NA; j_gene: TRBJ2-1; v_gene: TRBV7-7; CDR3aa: CASSLNGYNEQFF; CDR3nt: TGTGCTAGCAGCTTAAACGGGTACAATGAGCAGTTCTTC
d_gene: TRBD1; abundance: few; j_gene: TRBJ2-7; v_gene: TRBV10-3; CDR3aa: CAGQGQEDYEQYF; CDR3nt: TGTGCCGGCCAGGGACAGGAGGACTACGAGCAGTACTTC
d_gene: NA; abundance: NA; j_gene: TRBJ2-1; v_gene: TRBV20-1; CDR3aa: CSARRGGWDEQFF; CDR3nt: TGCAGTGCTAGGAGGGGGGGCTGGGATGAGCAGTTCTTC
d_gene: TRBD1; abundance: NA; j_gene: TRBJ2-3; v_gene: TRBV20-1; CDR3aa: CSARGNRGVQYF; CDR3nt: TGCAGTGCTAGGGGGAACAGGGGCGTACAGTATTTT
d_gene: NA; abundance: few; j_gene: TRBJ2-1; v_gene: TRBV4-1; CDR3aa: CASSQDEQRLAYNEQFF; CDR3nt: TGCGCCAGCAGCCAAGATGAACAGCGGCTTGCCTACAATGAGCAGTTCTTC
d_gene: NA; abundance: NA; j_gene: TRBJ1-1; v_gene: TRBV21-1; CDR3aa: CASSCRDFGTEAFF; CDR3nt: TGTGCCAGCAGCTGCCGGGATTTTGGCACTGAAGCTTTCTTT
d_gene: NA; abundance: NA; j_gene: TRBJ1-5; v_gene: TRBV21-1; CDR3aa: CASSKPGDFDQPQHF; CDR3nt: TGTGCCAGCAGCAAGCCAGGTGATTTCGATCAGCCCCAGCATTTT
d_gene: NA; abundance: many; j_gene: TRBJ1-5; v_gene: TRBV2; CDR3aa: CASSEYSQQPQHF; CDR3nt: TGTGCCAGCAGTGAATACTCACAGCAGCCCCAGCATTTT
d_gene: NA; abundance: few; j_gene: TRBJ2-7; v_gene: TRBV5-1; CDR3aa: CASSTQGGTSSYEQYF; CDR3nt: TGCGCCAGCAGCACCCAGGGGGGGACTAGCTCCTACGAGCAGTACTTC
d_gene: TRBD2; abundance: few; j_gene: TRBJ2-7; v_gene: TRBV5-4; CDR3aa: CASSLGGGGNSYEQYF; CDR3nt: TGTGCCAGCAGCTTGGGTGGCGGGGGGAACTCCTACGAGCAGTACTTC
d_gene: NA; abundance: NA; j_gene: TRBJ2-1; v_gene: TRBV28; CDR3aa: CASSFSSVPYNEQFF; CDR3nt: TGTGCCAGCAGTTTTTCCAGTGTCCCTTACAATGAGCAGTTCTTC
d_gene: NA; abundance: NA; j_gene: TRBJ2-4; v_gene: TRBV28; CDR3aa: CASSLDRTLAKNIQYF; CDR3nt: TGTGCCAGCAGTTTAGACAGAACACTAGCCAAAAACATTCAGTACTTC
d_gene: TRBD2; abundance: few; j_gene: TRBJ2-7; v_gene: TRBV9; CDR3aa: CASSVSSEERGDTYEQYF; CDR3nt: TGTGCCAGCAGCGTAAGTAGCGAGGAGCGGGGGGATACCTACGAGCAGTACTTC
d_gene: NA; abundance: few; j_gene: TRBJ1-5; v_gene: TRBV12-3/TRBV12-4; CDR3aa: CASSLLAGNQPQHF; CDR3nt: TGTGCCAGCAGTTTATTAGCAGGGAATCAGCCCCAGCATTTT
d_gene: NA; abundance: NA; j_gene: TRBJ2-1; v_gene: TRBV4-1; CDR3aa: CASSQDSSGDQTQFF; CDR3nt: TGCGCCAGCAGCCAAGATTCCTCAGGGGACCAGACCCAGTTCTTC
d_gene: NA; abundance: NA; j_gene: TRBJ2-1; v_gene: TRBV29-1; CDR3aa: CSVPSTRGVYNEQFF; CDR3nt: TGCAGCGTTCCCTCGACAAGGGGGGTCTACAATGAGCAGTTCTTC
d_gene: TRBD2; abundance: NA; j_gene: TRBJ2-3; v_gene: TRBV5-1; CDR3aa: CASSLFSGGATDTQYF; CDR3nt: TGCGCCAGCAGTCTATTTAGCGGGGGGGCGACAGATACGCAGTATTTT
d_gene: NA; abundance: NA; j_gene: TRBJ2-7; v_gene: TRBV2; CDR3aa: CASSEPRGGYEQYF; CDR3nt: TGTGCCAGCAGTGAACCCAGGGGAGGATACGAGCAGTACTTC